These 3 T cell receptor beta chains originate from one sample sequenced in a study of cytotoxic CD8 clonotypes in ibrutinib-treated CLL. Here immunoSEQ multiplex PCR was the method, and the copy in TCRdb shows in-frame clones only, minus some. The sample includes tens of thousands of clones, about two thirds of them seen just once. Sequences were derived from PBMCs, sampled after 24 months of ibrutinib treatment. The source is a human donor with chronic lymphocytic leukemia.

This clone was counted a few times. The chain links TRBV27 to TRBJ1-4; D remains ambiguous. CDR1 is MNHEY, CDR2 SMNVEV, per germline (reference sequence). This CDR3 has 14 amino acids. V lost 2 bases and J lost 2, with 6 bases in between. The CDR3 bases are TGTGCCAGCAGTTTAGTGGCGACTAATGAAAAACTGTTTTTT. Translated: CASSLVATNEKLFF.

This sequence joins TRBV4-1 and TRBJ1-1, with a tentative D call TRBD1 (6 bases). V was cut by 1 base and J by 5 bases, with 17 bases left in between. In germline, CDR1 is MGHRA, CDR2 YSYEKL. There are 16 residues in the CDR3. CDR3 in DNA: TGCGCCAGCAGCCAAGTTCCAGGGGTAATCACAACTGAAGCTTTCTTT. Its protein is CASSQVPGVITTEAFF.

V is TRBV4-1 and J is TRBJ1-5, with D unclear. Germline values: CDR1 MGHRA, CDR2 YSYEKL. Trimming took off 0 bases at V and 7 bases at J, with 10 bases between the two ends. The CDR3 spans 14 residues. CDR3 bases: TGCGCCAGCAGCCAAGAGTGGGGTGGACAGCCCCAGCATTTT. Translation gives CASSQEWGGQPQHF.